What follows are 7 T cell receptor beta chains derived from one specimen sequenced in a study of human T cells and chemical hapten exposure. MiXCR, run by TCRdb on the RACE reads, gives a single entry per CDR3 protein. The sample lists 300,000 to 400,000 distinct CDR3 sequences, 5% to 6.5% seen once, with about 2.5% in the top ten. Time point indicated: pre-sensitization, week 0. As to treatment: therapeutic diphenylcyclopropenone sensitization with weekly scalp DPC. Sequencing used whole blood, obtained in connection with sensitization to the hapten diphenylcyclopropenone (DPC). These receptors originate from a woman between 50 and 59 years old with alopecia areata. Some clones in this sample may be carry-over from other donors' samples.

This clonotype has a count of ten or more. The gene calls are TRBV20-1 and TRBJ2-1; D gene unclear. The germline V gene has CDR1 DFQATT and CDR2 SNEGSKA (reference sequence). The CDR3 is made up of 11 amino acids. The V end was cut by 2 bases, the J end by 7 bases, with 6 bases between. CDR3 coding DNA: TGCAGTGCTAGACGTAGGAATGAGCAGTTCTTC. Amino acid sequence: CSARRRNEQFF.

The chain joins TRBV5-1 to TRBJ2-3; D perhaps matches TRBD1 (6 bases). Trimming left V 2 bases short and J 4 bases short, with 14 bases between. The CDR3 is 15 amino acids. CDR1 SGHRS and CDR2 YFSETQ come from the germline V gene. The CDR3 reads CASSLAQGRPDTQYF. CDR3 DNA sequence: TGCGCCAGCAGCTTAGCCCAGGGGCGGCCAGATACGCAGTATTTT.

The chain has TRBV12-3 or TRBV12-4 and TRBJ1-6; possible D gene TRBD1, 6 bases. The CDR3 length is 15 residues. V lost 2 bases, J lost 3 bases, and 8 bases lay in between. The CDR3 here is CASSLQGHYNSPLHF. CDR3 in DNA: TGTGCCAGCAGTTTACAGGGACACTATAATTCACCCCTCCACTTT.

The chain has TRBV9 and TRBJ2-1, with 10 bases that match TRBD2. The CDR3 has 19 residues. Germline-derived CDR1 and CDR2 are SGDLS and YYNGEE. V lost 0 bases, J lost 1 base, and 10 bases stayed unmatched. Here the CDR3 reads CASSVGGSGGPSSYNEQFF. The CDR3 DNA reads TGTGCCAGCAGCGTAGGAGGTAGCGGGGGGCCGTCGTCCTACAATGAGCAGTTCTTC.

The CDR3 bases are TGTGCCAGCAGCTTGGGCTCCCAGACAAGCTCCTACAATGAGCAGTTCTTC. Translated: CASSLGSQTSSYNEQFF. This sequence joins TRBV7-8 and TRBJ2-1; D gene uncertain. This CDR3 region has 17 residues. V gave up 3 bases and J gave up 0 bases, with 15 bases separating them. In germline, CDR1 is SGHVS, CDR2 FQNEAQ. Full variable domain (missing parts from reference TRBV7-8 and TRBJ2-1): GAGVSQSPRYKVAKRGQDVALRCDPISGHVSLFWYQQALGQGPEFLTYFQNEAQLDKSGLPSDRFFAERPEGSVSTLKIQRTQQEDSAVYLCASSLGSQTSSYNEQFFGPGTRLTVL.

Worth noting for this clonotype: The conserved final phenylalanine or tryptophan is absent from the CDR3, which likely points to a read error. Here the CDR3 DNA reads TGTGCCAGCAGCCCGGGACAGGGGGCACCCCTCCACCTT. It yields the protein CASSPGQGAPLHL. V is TRBV7-3 and J is TRBJ1-6; 11 positions match TRBD1. The trim removed 5 bases at V and 11 bases at J, leaving 2 bases unmatched. This CDR3 has 13 amino acids. CDR1 and CDR2 from the germline V gene are SGHTA and FQGTGA.

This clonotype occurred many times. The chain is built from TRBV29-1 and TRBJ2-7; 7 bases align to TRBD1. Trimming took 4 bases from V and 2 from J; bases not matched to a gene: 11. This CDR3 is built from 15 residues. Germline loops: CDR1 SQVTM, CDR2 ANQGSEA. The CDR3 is CSVAGTVRSTYEQYF. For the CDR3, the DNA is TGCAGCGTTGCCGGGACAGTCCGTAGTACCTACGAGCAGTACTTC.